These 18 T cell receptor beta chains came from one sample sequenced in a study of PD-1 blockade in classical Hodgkin lymphoma. After autologous stem cell transplantation all patients relapsed, and prior brentuximab vedotin exposure differed between cohorts. Clones were sequenced by immunoSEQ multiplex PCR, and TCRdb holds only the in-frame ones, with some missing. The sample includes about 43,000 clones, under 75% seen only once; the top ten take around 2.8%. The source material was peripheral blood mononuclear cells (PBMCs), sampled before the second cycle of nivolumab. The receptors come from a human donor with classical Hodgkin lymphoma.

J is TRBJ2-7 and V is TRBV30; D ambiguous. Between the trimmed V and J ends, which lost 0 bases and 3 bases, there was a span of 9 bases. CDR1 and CDR2 from the germline V gene are GTSNPN and SVGIG (reference sequence). The CDR3 runs 13 residues. CDR3 in DNA: TGTGCCTGGAGTGTAGGCAGCTACTACGAGCAGTACTTC. Protein: CAWSVGSYYEQYF.

The gene calls are TRBV27 and TRBJ2-3; D possibly corresponds to TRBD1 (6 bases). The germline gives CDR1 MNHEY, CDR2 SMNVEV (reference sequence). V lost 6 bases and J lost 9, with 16 bases in between. The CDR3 is 13 amino acids. The CDR3 reads CASRFTETGTQYF. CDR3 DNA sequence: TGTGCCAGCAGGTTCACCGAAACAGGGACGCAGTATTTT.

The sample holds many counts of this clone. The chain joins TRBV7-2 to TRBJ2-3, with TRBD2 matching over 10 bases. From germline, CDR1 is SGHTA and CDR2 FQGNSA. Losses at the gene ends were 1 base for V and 3 bases for J; bases not matched to a gene: 4. This CDR3 spans 16 amino acids. The CDR3 spells CASSLVASGGTDTQYF. The CDR3, as DNA: TGTGCCAGCAGCTTAGTAGCTAGCGGGGGAACAGATACGCAGTATTTT.

The chain has TRBV12-1 and TRBJ1-1. TRBV12-1 is described as a pseudogene. There are 13 residues in the CDR3. CDR3 in DNA: TGTGCCAGCACTCGAAGGGATAACACTGAAGCTTTCTTT. Amino acid sequence: CASTRRDNTEAFF.

V is TRBV7-2 and J is TRBJ1-4, with D uncertain. The CDR3 length is 10 residues. The germline CDR1 and CDR2 sequences are SGHTA and FQGNSA. V lost 5 bases to trimming and J lost 10 bases, with 5 bases between them. This CDR3 reads CASSHIKLFF. CDR3 coding DNA: TGTGCCAGCAGCCACATAAAACTGTTTTTT.

The chain is built from TRBV15 and TRBJ1-2, with 7 positions matching TRBD1. The V gene end was trimmed by 2 bases and the J gene end by 4 bases; junction bases not matched to a gene: 7. The CDR3 is 15 residues long. Per the germline V gene, CDR1 is LNHNV and CDR2 is YYDKDF (reference sequence). The chain's CDR3 is CATSRPGQAFYGYTF. The CDR3 bases are TGTGCCACCAGCAGACCCGGACAGGCCTTCTATGGCTACACCTTC.

This clone has only a few counts. The chain uses TRBV29-1 and TRBJ1-1; D ambiguous. CDR1 is SQVTM and CDR2 is ANQGSEA in the germline V gene. The CDR3 length is 13 residues. Trimming pared 0 bases from V and 8 bases from J, leaving 13 bases between. Written as DNA, the CDR3 is TGCAGCGTTGAAGATCGGGCAGGAGCAGAAGCTTTCTTT. Its protein product is CSVEDRAGAEAFF.

The chain links TRBV4-1 to TRBJ2-7; possibly TRBD1 for D (6 bases). The ends were cut back, 2 bases at V and 2 bases at J, with 10 bases in the middle. The CDR3 spans 14 residues. Germline V gene lookup returns CDR1 MGHRA and CDR2 YSYEKL. In DNA form, the CDR3 reads TGCGCCAGCAGCCAACTACAGGGACCCTACGAGCAGTACTTC. This encodes CASSQLQGPYEQYF.

The rearrangement joins TRBV28 to TRBJ1-6; 9 nucleotides line up with TRBD1. Germline V gene lookup returns CDR1 MDHEN and CDR2 SYDVKM. V lost 9 bases, J lost 11 bases, and 11 bases stayed unmatched. This CDR3 spans 14 amino acids. Here the CDR3 DNA reads TGTGCCAGTTCCCGGACAGGGGTATTGACACCCCTCCACTTT. It yields the protein CASSRTGVLTPLHF.

J is TRBJ2-1 and V is TRBV4-3; perhaps D is TRBD1 or TRBD2 (7 bases each). From germline, CDR1 is LGHNA and CDR2 YSLEER. The CDR3 extends over 15 amino acids. The V end was cut by 4 bases, the J end by 7 bases, with 17 bases between. CDR3 coding DNA: TGCGCCAGCAGCCCGAGGGAGGGGGCGGGAAATGAGCAGTTCTTC. It specifies CASSPREGAGNEQFF.

This clone was observed a single time. The sample has other DNA sequences that encode this CDR3 too. The V gene is TRBV2, the J gene TRBJ2-7; either TRBD1 or TRBD2 may fit D (5 bases each). Germline V CDR1 and CDR2: SNHLY, FYNNEI. The CDR3 consists of 17 residues. The V end lost 2 bases, the J end lost 0 bases, and 17 bases lay between the germline ends. The CDR3 loop is CASSEWIGGSSSYEQYF. The CDR3 DNA sequence: TGTGCCAGCAGTGAATGGATTGGGGGATCAAGCTCCTACGAGCAGTACTTC.

This clone came up a few times. The genes are TRBV7-6 and TRBJ2-5; D remains unclear. Germline assignment: CDR1 SGHVS and CDR2 FNYEAQ. The length of the CDR3 is 14 residues. The germline V and J ends were trimmed by 0 bases and 5 bases, with 10 bases remaining between them. The CDR3 loop reads CASSLARPEETQYF. The CDR3 nucleotides are TGTGCCAGCAGCTTAGCTCGTCCGGAGGAGACCCAGTACTTC.

The V and J genes are TRBV28 and TRBJ1-2, with D possibly TRBD1 on 6 matching bases. V shed 3 bases and J shed 8 bases, with 16 bases lying between them. From germline, CDR1 is MDHEN and CDR2 SYDVKM. CDR3 size: 14 residues. This chain's CDR3 is CASSFSAGADGYTF. The DNA for the CDR3 is TGTGCCAGCAGTTTTTCGGCAGGGGCAGACGGCTACACCTTC.

This clone came up once. The genes are TRBV5-1 and TRBJ1-1, with 12 bases aligning to TRBD1. From germline, CDR1 is SGHRS and CDR2 YFSETQ. The CDR3 sequence is 15 residues long. V shed 4 bases and J 11 bases; nucleotides not matched to a gene: 12. The CDR3 region is CASSRPGQGALGAFF. In nucleotides, the CDR3 is TGCGCCAGCAGCCGTCCGGGACAGGGGGCCTTGGGGGCTTTCTTT.

For the CDR3, the DNA is TGTGCCAGCAGCCCCTGGACTAGCGGAGGCACAGATACGCAGTATTTT. It yields the protein CASSPWTSGGTDTQYF. This chain connects TRBV9 to TRBJ2-3, with 10 bases lining up with TRBD2. Germline V gives CDR1 SGDLS, CDR2 YYNGEE. With 4 bases clipped from V and 1 base from J, the junction kept 6 bases outside the gene matches. This CDR3 is 16 amino acids long. Together with reference TRBV9 and TRBJ2-3, the CDR3 gives the full variable domain: DSGVTQTPKHLITATGQRVTLRCSPRSGDLSVYWYQQSLDQGLQFLIQYYNGEERAKGNILERFSAQQFPDLHSELNLSSLELGDSALYFCASSPWTSGGTDTQYFGPGTRLTVL.

The chain employs TRBV28 and TRBJ2-1, with a weak D call TRBD2 (6 bases). From germline, CDR1 is MDHEN and CDR2 SYDVKM. V was clipped by 3 bases and J by 7 bases, with 22 bases between them. This CDR3 is 17 amino acids long. CDR3 in DNA: TGTGCCAGCAGTTTCCAGGCGTTGCGGGAACACGGGAATGAGCAGTTCTTC. Its protein product is CASSFQALREHGNEQFF. Full variable domain (rest looked up from reference TRBV28 and TRBJ2-1): DVKVTQSSRYLVKRTGEKVFLECVQDMDHENMFWYRQDPGLGLRLIYFSYDVKMKEKGDIPEGYSVSREKKERFSLILESASTNQTSMYLCASSFQALREHGNEQFFGPGTRLTVL.

The chain combines TRBV2 with TRBJ1-1, with D possibly matching TRBD1 (6 bases). CDR1 and CDR2 (germline): SNHLY, FYNNEI. The CDR3 totals 15 residues. The V end lost 8 bases, the J end lost 3 bases, and 19 bases lay between the germline ends. This CDR3 reads CASVGFTGAYTEAFF. The DNA for the CDR3 is TGTGCCAGCGTTGGCTTCACGGGGGCGTACACTGAAGCTTTCTTT.

This chain links TRBV19 with TRBJ1-2, with D possibly being TRBD1 (6 bases). The CDR3 loop spans 15 amino acids. The V gene lost 7 bases and the J gene lost 5 bases, with 20 bases spanning the gap. In germline, CDR1 is LNHDA, CDR2 SQIVND (reference sequence). The CDR3 loop is CASNTGSFSSYGYTF. DNA for the CDR3: TGTGCCAGTAATACAGGGTCCTTCTCCTCGTATGGCTACACCTTC.